Below are 16 T cell receptor beta chains sequenced from a single sample in a study of blood T cell repertoires in COVID-19. Only in-frame clones appear in the TCRdb table, and some are missing; sequencing was by immunoSEQ multiplex PCR. This sample has over 200,000 clones; roughly 87% occur once, and the top ten carry about 2%. The sample was peripheral blood. The receptors come from a man aged 40-49 years with active or convalescent COVID-19.

The chain uses TRBV28 and TRBJ1-1; 8 nucleotides align to TRBD1. Germline V gene lookup returns CDR1 MDHEN and CDR2 SYDVKM. The trim removed 8 bases at V and 0 bases at J, leaving 5 bases unmatched. This CDR3 has 14 amino acids. In nucleotides, the CDR3 is TGTGCCAGCGCGTCAGGGGGCATGAACACTGAAGCTTTCTTT. Translated: CASASGGMNTEAFF.

The chain is built from TRBV6-4 and TRBJ1-2; 7 bases line up with TRBD1. V was clipped by 0 bases and J by 4 bases; unmatched bases: 5. Germline CDR1 and CDR2: MRHNA and SNTAGT. The CDR3 has 15 amino acids. Written as DNA, the CDR3 is TGTGCCAGCAGTGACTCGACAGGGAGAGGCTATGGCTACACCTTC. This sequence encodes CASSDSTGRGYGYTF.

This chain connects TRBV12-3 or TRBV12-4 to TRBJ2-2, with D hard to call. The CDR3 spans 13 residues. The V and J ends lost 1 base and 7 bases respectively, with 7 bases between them. The CDR3 region is CASSLEFGGELFF. The CDR3 region has the DNA TGTGCCAGCAGTTTAGAATTCGGCGGGGAGCTGTTTTTT.

The rearrangement uses TRBV10-1 and TRBJ2-2, with a weak D call TRBD2 (6 bases). Trimming pared 3 bases from V and 5 bases from J, leaving 7 bases between. This CDR3 is built from 13 residues. CDR1 WNHNN and CDR2 SYGVQD come from the germline V gene (reference sequence). The CDR3 nucleotides are TGCGCCAGCAGTGATCGGGGGACCGGGGAGCTGTTTTTT. Its protein product is CASSDRGTGELFF.

This clone was seen a few times. This chain joins TRBV28 and TRBJ1-1, with D unclear. The CDR3 sequence is 13 residues long. Between the trimmed V and J ends, which lost 6 bases and 3 bases, there was a span of 11 bases. CDR1 and CDR2 (germline): MDHEN, SYDVKM. The CDR3 region has the DNA TGTGCCAGCAGGAGAAACGGGGACACTGAAGCTTTCTTT. Amino acid sequence: CASRRNGDTEAFF.

The chain couples TRBV24-1 to TRBJ1-5, with 8 bases aligning to TRBD1. Germline assignment: CDR1 KGHDR and CDR2 SFDVKD. The CDR3 contains 16 residues. Trimming took 4 bases from V and 1 from J; bases not matched to a gene: 5. The chain's CDR3 is CATSDPRQGSNQPQHF. The CDR3 DNA follows: TGTGCCACCAGTGACCCTCGACAGGGGAGCAATCAGCCCCAGCATTTT.

This clone has a single count. The chain employs TRBV30 and TRBJ2-4; D may be TRBD1 (6 bases). The ends were cut back, 1 base at V and 1 base at J, with 14 bases in the middle. From germline, CDR1 is GTSNPN and CDR2 SVGIG (reference sequence). The CDR3 has 16 residues. This CDR3 reads CAWSDRQVWAKNIQYF. The CDR3 DNA reads as TGTGCCTGGAGTGACCGACAGGTTTGGGCCAAAAACATTCAGTACTTC.

The chain employs TRBV7-9 and TRBJ2-2; 7 positions agree with TRBD1. Trimming cost V 6 bases and J 4 bases; bases outside gene matches: 8. This CDR3 spans 15 amino acids. CDR1 SEHNR and CDR2 FQNEAQ come from the germline V gene (reference sequence). Here the CDR3 reads CASRRGGEATGELFF. CDR3 DNA: TGTGCCAGCAGAAGAGGGGGCGAGGCCACCGGGGAGCTGTTTTTT.

This sequence joins TRBV9 and TRBJ2-7; D possibly corresponds to TRBD2 (6 bases). The CDR3 runs to 17 residues. V was cut by 0 bases and J by 0 bases, with 16 bases left in between. Germline-derived CDR1 and CDR2 are SGDLS and YYNGEE. The CDR3 loop is CASSVESGAGVSYEQYF. The CDR3 bases are TGTGCCAGCAGCGTAGAATCGGGAGCGGGCGTCTCCTACGAGCAGTACTTC. Full variable domain (rest looked up from reference TRBV9 and TRBJ2-7): DSGVTQTPKHLITATGQRVTLRCSPRSGDLSVYWYQQSLDQGLQFLIQYYNGEERAKGNILERFSAQQFPDLHSELNLSSLELGDSALYFCASSVESGAGVSYEQYFGPGTRLTVT.

V usage is TRBV30 and J usage is TRBJ1-2, with TRBD1 identical over 8 bases. CDR1 and CDR2 from the germline V gene are GTSNPN and SVGIG (reference sequence). The CDR3 spans 14 residues. The junction had 12 bases not matched to a gene; V was cut back by 4 bases and J by 8 bases. CDR3 protein: CAWTRSRGPGGYTF. DNA for the CDR3: TGTGCCTGGACTAGAAGCAGGGGGCCTGGGGGCTACACCTTC. The full variable domain, its missing parts supplied by reference TRBV30 and TRBJ1-2, is SQTIHQWPATLVQPVGSPLSLECTVEGTSNPNLYWYRQAAGRGLQLLFYSVGIGQISSEVPQNLSASRPQDRQFILSSKKLLLSDSGFYLCAWTRSRGPGGYTFGSGTRLTVV.

Comments on this clone: Other DNA variants within this sample encode the same CDR3. This chain connects TRBV27 to TRBJ2-7; a weak D match, TRBD2 (5 bases). Germline V lookup: CDR1 MNHEY, CDR2 SMNVEV (reference sequence). CDR3 length: 15 residues. V was pared by 1 base and J by 3 bases, with 13 bases between. This chain's CDR3 is CASSLLLGSSYEQYF. As DNA, the CDR3 is TGTGCCAGCAGTTTATTACTAGGGTCCAGCTACGAGCAGTACTTC.

The CDR3 loop reads CASSLGVGRGGYTF. Here the CDR3 DNA reads TGTGCCAGCAGCCTCGGGGTCGGGCGAGGTGGCTACACCTTC. The chain uses TRBV7-9 and TRBJ1-2; unclear D gene. The germline V and J ends were trimmed by 5 bases and 7 bases, with 17 bases remaining between them. Germline CDR1 reads SEHNR; CDR2 reads FQNEAQ (reference sequence). The length of the CDR3 is 14 residues.

The V gene is TRBV7-3, the J gene TRBJ2-3, with 10 bases that match TRBD1. Germline values: CDR1 SGHTA, CDR2 FQGTGA. The CDR3 is 16 residues long. Trimming at V came to 5 bases and at J to 2 bases, leaving 7 bases not matched to a gene. The chain's CDR3 is CASSVGTGDFTDTQYF. CDR3 DNA sequence: TGTGCCAGCAGCGTCGGGACAGGGGACTTCACAGATACGCAGTATTTT.

V gene TRBV2 combines with J gene TRBJ1-1; D not resolved. V lost 4 bases and J lost 5, with 8 bases in between. The length of the CDR3 is 12 residues. Germline V gives CDR1 SNHLY, CDR2 FYNNEI. The CDR3 coding sequence is TGTGCCAGCAGTGCCCAGTTAACTGAAGCTTTCTTT. Protein product: CASSAQLTEAFF.

This clone was seen once. The rearrangement uses TRBV12-3 or TRBV12-4 and TRBJ2-2; no firm D call. The V end lost 2 bases, the J end lost 8 bases, and 3 bases lay between the germline ends. The CDR3 is made up of 11 amino acids. The CDR3 sequence: CASSLPGELFF. CDR3 DNA sequence: TGTGCCAGCAGTTTACCTGGGGAGCTGTTTTTT.

V and J are TRBV24-1 and TRBJ1-4; 9 bases agree with TRBD1. J lost 0 bases, V lost 9 bases, and 7 bases had no gene match. The CDR3 runs to 16 residues. In germline, CDR1 is KGHDR, CDR2 SFDVKD. The CDR3 sequence: CATPIDRGATNEKLFF. The DNA for the CDR3 is TGTGCCACCCCCATCGACAGGGGGGCAACTAATGAAAAACTGTTTTTT.